Given below is one TCR beta chain in context. Its antigen is unidentified. Sequencing in the ViraFEST assay came after antigen-specific CD4+ T cells had been expanded with viral peptide pools, which were used to stimulate PBMC. The culture ran for about 11 days, and then CD4+ T cells were isolated. Their SARS-CoV-2 infection, verified by PCR, occurred between March and December 2020. It was on days 3 and 7 that half the medium was replaced with IL-2 medium. These data originate in a study of vaccination effects on CD4 cells after COVID-19. Background on the study: Two-dose vaccination with either BNT162b2 or mRNA-1273 was given to the participants.

The V gene's germline CDR1 is SGHTA and CDR2 FQGTGA. With 5 bases clipped from V and 8 bases from J, the junction kept 10 bases outside the gene matches. This CDR3 comprises 15 residues. The data were produced by immunoSEQ multiplex PCR, yet TCRdb's version contains in-frame clones alone and is incomplete. Of more than 15,000 clones detected, approximately 81% appear once; the ten largest clones hold around 16%. The TCR was taken from a human donor who had a prior SARS-CoV-2 infection. This chain links TRBV7-3 with TRBJ2-1, with 9 positions matching TRBD1. Sequencing used CD4+ T cells from PBMCs cultured with SARS-CoV-2 spike peptides, obtained before COVID-19 vaccination. CDR3 loop: CASSRGTGIFDEQFF. The CDR3 DNA reads as TGTGCCAGCAGCCGTGGGACAGGGATATTCGATGAGCAGTTCTTC.